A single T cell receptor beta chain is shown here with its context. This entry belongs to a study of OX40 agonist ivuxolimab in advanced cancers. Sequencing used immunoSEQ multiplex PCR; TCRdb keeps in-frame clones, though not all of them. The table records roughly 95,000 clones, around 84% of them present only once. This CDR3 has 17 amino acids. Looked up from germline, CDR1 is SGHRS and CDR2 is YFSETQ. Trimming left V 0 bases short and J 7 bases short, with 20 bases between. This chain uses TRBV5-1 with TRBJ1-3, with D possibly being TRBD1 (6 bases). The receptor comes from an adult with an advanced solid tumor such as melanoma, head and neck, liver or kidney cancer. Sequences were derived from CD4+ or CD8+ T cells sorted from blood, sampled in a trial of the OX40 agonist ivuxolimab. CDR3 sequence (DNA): TGCGCCAGCAGCTTGGAAGTCTTTGGACAGAGAGGGAACACCATATATTTT. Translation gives CASSLEVFGQRGNTIYF. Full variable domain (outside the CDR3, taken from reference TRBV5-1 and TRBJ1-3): KAGVTQTPRYLIKTRGQQVTLSCSPISGHRSVSWYQQTPGQGLQFLFEYFSETQRNKGNFPGRFSGRQFSNSRSEMNVSTLELGDSALYLCASSLEVFGQRGNTIYFGEGSWLTVV.